This TCR beta chain was sequenced for a study of OX40 agonist ivuxolimab in advanced cancers. Looking at the study overall: Among those treated, three patients had partial responses, one with hepatocellular carcinoma and two with cutaneous melanoma.

Trimming took 4 bases from V and 11 from J; bases not matched to a gene: 5. Per the germline V gene, CDR1 is SGHDT and CDR2 is YYEEEE. The CDR3 is 12 amino acids. With regard to this clone: Antigen specificity is unknown.

Study results and caveats: There were, on average, more expanded clones in CD8+ T cells than in CD4+.

TCRdb's table, derived via immunoSEQ multiplex PCR, lists solely in-frame clones and lacks some. The table includes approximately 100,000 clones, 70% to 90% detected once. This receptor was taken from an adult with an advanced solid tumor such as melanoma, head and neck, liver or kidney cancer. This chain joins TRBV5-6 and TRBJ1-4, with 7 bases matching TRBD1. This material consisted of CD4+ or CD8+ T cells sorted from blood, taken in a trial of the OX40 agonist ivuxolimab. The CDR3 region is CASSRGGGKLFF. CDR3 bases: TGTGCCAGCAGCCGAGGGGGCGGGAAACTGTTTTTT. Complete variable domain (other parts from reference TRBV5-6 and TRBJ1-4): DAGVTQSPTHLIKTRGQQVTLRCSPKSGHDTVSWYQQALGQGPQFIFQYYEEEERQRGNFPDRFSGHQFPNYSSELNVNALLLGDSALYLCASSRGGGKLFFGSGTQLSVL.